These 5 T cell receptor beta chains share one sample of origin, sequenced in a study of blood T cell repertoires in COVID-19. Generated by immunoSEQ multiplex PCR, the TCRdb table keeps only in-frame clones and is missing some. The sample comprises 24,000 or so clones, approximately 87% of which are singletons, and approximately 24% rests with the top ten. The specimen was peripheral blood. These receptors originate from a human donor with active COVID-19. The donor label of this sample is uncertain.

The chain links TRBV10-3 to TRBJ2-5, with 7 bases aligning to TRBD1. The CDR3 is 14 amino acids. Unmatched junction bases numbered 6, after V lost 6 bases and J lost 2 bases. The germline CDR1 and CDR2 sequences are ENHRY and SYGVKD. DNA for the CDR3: TGTGCCATCAGGGGGGACAGTGGGCAAGAGACCCAGTACTTC. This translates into CAIRGDSGQETQYF.

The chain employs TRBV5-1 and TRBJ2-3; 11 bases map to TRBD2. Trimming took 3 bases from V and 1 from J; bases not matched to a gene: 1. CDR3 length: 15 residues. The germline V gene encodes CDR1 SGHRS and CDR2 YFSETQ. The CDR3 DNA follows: TGCGCCAGCAGCTCACTAGCGGGGGGCACAGATACGCAGTATTTT. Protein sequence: CASSSLAGGTDTQYF.

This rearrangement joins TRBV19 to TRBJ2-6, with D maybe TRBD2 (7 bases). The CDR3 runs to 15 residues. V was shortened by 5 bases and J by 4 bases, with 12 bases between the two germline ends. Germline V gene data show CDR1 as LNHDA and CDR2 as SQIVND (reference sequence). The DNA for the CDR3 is TGTGCCAGTAGTCGGGGGGCAACCGGGGCCAACGTCCTGACTTTC. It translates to CASSRGATGANVLTF.

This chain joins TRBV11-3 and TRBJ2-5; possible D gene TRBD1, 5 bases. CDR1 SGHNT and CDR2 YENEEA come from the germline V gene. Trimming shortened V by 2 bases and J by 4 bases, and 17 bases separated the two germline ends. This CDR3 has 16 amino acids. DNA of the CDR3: TGTGCCAGCAGCTTATCCGGACCGAGAAGGGGAGAGACCCAGTACTTC. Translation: CASSLSGPRRGETQYF.

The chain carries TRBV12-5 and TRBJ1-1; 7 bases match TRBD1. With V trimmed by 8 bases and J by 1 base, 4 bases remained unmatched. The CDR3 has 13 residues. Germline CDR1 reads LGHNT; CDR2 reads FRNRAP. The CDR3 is CASRDRKNTEAFF. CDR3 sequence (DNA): TGTGCTAGTAGGGACAGAAAGAACACTGAAGCTTTCTTT.